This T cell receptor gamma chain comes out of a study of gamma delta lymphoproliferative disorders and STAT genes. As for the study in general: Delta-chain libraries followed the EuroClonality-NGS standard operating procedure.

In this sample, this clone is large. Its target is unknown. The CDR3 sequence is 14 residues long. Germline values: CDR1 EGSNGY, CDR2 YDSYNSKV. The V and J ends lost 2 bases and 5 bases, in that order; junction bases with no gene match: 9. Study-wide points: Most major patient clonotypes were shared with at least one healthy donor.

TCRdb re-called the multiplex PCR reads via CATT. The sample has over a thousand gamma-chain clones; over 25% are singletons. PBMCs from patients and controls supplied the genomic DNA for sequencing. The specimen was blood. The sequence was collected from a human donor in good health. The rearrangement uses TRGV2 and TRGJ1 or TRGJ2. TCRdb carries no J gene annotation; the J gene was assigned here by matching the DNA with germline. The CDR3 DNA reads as TGTGCCACCTGGGACGCCCGAAGGAATTATAAGAAACTCTTT. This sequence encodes CATWDARRNYKKLF.